This passage covers 10 T cell receptor beta chains from one sample sequenced in a study of blood T cell repertoires in COVID-19. Repertoires were generated with immunoSEQ multiplex PCR, while TCRdb's copy carries only in-frame clones and drops some. The data hold about 190,000 clones, with roughly 90% observed a single time. Sequencing used peripheral blood. These receptors were collected from a middle-aged woman who had recovered from COVID-19.

The chain combines TRBV2 with TRBJ2-2, with D hard to call. Trimming pared 3 bases from V and 7 bases from J, leaving 12 bases between. The CDR3 covers 14 residues. Germline V gene sequence: CDR1 SNHLY, CDR2 FYNNEI. This chain's CDR3 is CASSEQVVVGELFF. DNA for the CDR3: TGTGCCAGCAGTGAGCAGGTGGTTGTCGGGGAGCTGTTTTTT.

Of note for this clone: In the same sample, other DNA sequences code for this CDR3. The chain couples TRBV28 to TRBJ2-6; TRBD1 agrees at 7 bases. CDR3 length: 15 amino acids. Per germline, CDR1 MDHEN and CDR2 SYDVKM. Germline trimming cut 6 bases from V and 2 bases from J; bases unmatched to any gene: 4. The CDR3 bases are TGTGCCAGCAGCCCAACAGGGGCTGGGGCCAACGTCCTGACTTTC. Translated, it gives CASSPTGAGANVLTF.

In its sample, this clone was seen once. This sequence joins TRBV7-3 and TRBJ2-1; possible D gene TRBD1, 5 bases. Germline-derived CDR1 and CDR2 are SGHTA and FQGTGA. With 2 bases removed from V and 5 bases from J, the gap between germline ends came to 7 bases. The CDR3 length is 13 residues. The CDR3 nucleotides read TGTGCCAGCAGCTTAGGGGCTAACAATGAGCAGTTCTTC. This encodes CASSLGANNEQFF.

The chain has TRBV7-8 and TRBJ1-3; 8 bases line up with TRBD1. Germline CDR1 SGHVS, CDR2 FQNEAQ. The CDR3 totals 17 residues. The J segment lost 0 bases and the V segment lost 1 base, leaving 5 bases of the junction unmatched. In DNA, the CDR3 is TGTGCCAGCAGCTTAGGACAGGGGTTAGGCTCTGGAAACACCATATATTTT. Encoded protein: CASSLGQGLGSGNTIYF.

The V gene is TRBV19, the J gene TRBJ1-2; D unclear. Trimming removed 7 bases from V and 3 bases from J, with 9 bases in between. CDR3 size: 12 residues. Germline V gives CDR1 LNHDA, CDR2 SQIVND (reference sequence). Here the CDR3 reads CASKNGDYGYTF. In DNA form, the CDR3 reads TGTGCCAGTAAGAACGGAGACTATGGCTACACCTTC.

The chain links TRBV4-2 to TRBJ2-2; D not resolved. There are 12 residues in the CDR3. Trimming took off 3 bases at V and 6 bases at J, with 5 bases between the two ends. Germline V CDR1 and CDR2: LGHNA, YNFKEQ. The CDR3 sequence: CASSHRSGELFF. CDR3 DNA sequence: TGTGCCAGCAGCCACAGATCCGGGGAGCTGTTTTTT.

The chain couples TRBV6-5 to TRBJ1-2; D is perhaps TRBD1 (5 bases). Germline V gives CDR1 MNHEY, CDR2 SVGAGI. Trimming took 0 bases from V and 0 from J, leaving 11 bases between them. CDR3 size: 16 residues. CDR3 coding DNA: TGTGCCAGCAGTTACTCGAAGCAGGGTGCTAACTATGGCTACACCTTC. Protein sequence: CASSYSKQGANYGYTF.

This chain connects TRBV28 to TRBJ1-5; unclear D gene. The V end was cut by 5 bases, the J end by 5 bases, with 13 bases between. Germline loops: CDR1 MDHEN, CDR2 SYDVKM. The CDR3 spans 14 residues. DNA of the CDR3: TGTGCCAGCAGTCGACATCGGGGAGATCAGCCCCAGCATTTT. Translating it yields CASSRHRGDQPQHF. The full variable domain, its missing parts supplied by reference TRBV28 and TRBJ1-5, is DVKVTQSSRYLVKRTGEKVFLECVQDMDHENMFWYRQDPGLGLRLIYFSYDVKMKEKGDIPEGYSVSREKKERFSLILESASTNQTSMYLCASSRHRGDQPQHFGDGTRLSIL.

The chain couples TRBV28 to TRBJ1-4, with 10 bases aligning to TRBD1. V shed 3 bases and J 8 bases; nucleotides not matched to a gene: 6. CDR1 is MDHEN and CDR2 is SYDVKM in the germline V gene. The CDR3 contains 15 residues. CDR3 in DNA: TGTGCCAGCAGTTTGTCCGGGACAGGGGAAGAAAAACTGTTTTTT. It encodes CASSLSGTGEEKLFF.

This clone is a singleton in its sample. The chain joins TRBV10-3 to TRBJ2-2; maybe TRBD2 (6 bases). The ends were cut back, 4 bases at V and 5 bases at J, with 8 bases in the middle. The CDR3 loop spans 13 amino acids. CDR1 and CDR2 from the germline V gene are ENHRY and SYGVKD. The CDR3 DNA follows: TGTGCCATCAGTGGCGGGGTAACCGGGGAGCTGTTTTTT. Protein product: CAISGGVTGELFF.